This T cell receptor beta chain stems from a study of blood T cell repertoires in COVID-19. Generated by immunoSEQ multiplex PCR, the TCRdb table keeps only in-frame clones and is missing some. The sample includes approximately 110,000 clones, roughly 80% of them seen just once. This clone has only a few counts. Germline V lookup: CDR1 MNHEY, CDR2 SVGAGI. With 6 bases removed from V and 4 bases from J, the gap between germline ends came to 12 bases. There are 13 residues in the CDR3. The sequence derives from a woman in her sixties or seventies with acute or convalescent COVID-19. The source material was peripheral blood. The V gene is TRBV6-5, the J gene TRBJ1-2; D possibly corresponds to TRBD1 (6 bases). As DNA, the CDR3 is TGTGCCAGCAGGTCAGGGGTGGGCTATGGCTACACCTTC. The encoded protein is CASRSGVGYGYTF.